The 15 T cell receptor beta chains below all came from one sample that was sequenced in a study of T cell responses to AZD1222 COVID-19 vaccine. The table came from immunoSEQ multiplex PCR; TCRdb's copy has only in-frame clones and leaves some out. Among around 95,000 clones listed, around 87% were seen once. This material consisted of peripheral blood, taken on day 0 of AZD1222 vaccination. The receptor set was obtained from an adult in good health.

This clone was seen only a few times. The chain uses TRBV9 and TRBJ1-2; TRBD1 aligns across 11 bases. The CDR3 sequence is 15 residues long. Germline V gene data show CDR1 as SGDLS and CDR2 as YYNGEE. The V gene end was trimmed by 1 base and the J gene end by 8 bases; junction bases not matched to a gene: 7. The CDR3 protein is CASSVSGQGANGYTF. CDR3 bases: TGTGCCAGCAGCGTATCCGGACAGGGGGCGAACGGCTACACCTTC.

CDR3 sequence: CASSQARTSPYEQYF. The CDR3 DNA reads as TGCGCCAGCAGCCAAGCCCGGACTAGCCCATACGAGCAGTACTTC. The chain has TRBV4-3 and TRBJ2-7; 8 bases are a match to TRBD2. The CDR3 contains 15 residues. The germline gives CDR1 LGHNA, CDR2 YSLEER. After removal of 1 base from V and 4 bases from J, the junction contained 6 bases not matched to a gene.

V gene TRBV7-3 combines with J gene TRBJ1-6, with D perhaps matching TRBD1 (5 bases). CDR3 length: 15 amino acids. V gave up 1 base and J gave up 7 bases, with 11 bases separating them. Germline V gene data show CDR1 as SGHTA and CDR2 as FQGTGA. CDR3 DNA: TGTGCCAGCAGCTTAATGGGACGGTACAATTCACCCCTCCACTTT. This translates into CASSLMGRYNSPLHF.

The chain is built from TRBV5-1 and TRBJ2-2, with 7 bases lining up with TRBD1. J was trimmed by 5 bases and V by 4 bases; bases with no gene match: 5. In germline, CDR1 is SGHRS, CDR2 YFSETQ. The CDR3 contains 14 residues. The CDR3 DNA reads TGCGCCAGCAGCCCCGGGACAGCTACCGGGGAGCTGTTTTTT. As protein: CASSPGTATGELFF.

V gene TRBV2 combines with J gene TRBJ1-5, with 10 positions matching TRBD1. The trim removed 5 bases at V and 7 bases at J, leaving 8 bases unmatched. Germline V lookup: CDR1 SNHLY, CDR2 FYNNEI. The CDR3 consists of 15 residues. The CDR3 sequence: CASSWDRGSGQPQHF. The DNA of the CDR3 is TGTGCCAGCAGTTGGGACAGGGGCTCGGGACAGCCCCAGCATTTT.

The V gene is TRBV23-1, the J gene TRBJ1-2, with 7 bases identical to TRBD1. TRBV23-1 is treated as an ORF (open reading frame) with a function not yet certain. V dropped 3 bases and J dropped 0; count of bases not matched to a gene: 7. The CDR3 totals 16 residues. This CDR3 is CASSQPTGTANYGYTF. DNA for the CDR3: TGCGCCAGCAGTCAGCCAACTGGGACAGCTAACTATGGCTACACCTTC.

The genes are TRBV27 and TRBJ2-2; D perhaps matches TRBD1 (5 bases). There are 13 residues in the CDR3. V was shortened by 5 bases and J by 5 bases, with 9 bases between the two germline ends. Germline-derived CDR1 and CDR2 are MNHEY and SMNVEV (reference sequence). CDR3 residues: CASSLRQTGELFF. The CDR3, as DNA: TGTGCCAGCAGTCTCAGACAGACCGGGGAGCTGTTTTTT.

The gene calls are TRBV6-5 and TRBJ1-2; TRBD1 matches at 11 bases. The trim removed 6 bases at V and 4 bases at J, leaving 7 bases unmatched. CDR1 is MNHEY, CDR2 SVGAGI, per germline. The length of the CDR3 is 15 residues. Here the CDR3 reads CASSPGQGASYGYTF. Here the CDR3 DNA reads TGTGCCAGCAGCCCAGGACAGGGGGCCAGCTATGGCTACACCTTC.

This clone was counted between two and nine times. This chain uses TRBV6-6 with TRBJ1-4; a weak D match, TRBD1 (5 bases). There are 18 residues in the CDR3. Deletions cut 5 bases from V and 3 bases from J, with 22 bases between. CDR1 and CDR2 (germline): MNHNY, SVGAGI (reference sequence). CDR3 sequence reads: CASSPGWGMSVANEKLFF. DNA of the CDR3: TGTGCCAGCAGTCCTGGGTGGGGGATGAGCGTGGCTAATGAAAAACTGTTTTTT.

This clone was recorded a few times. CDR3 protein: CASSLGTLVSGELFF. DNA of the CDR3: TGTGCCAGCAGCCTAGGGACCTTAGTTTCCGGGGAGCTGTTTTTT. The rearrangement links TRBV3-1 (or the pseudogene TRBV3-2) to TRBJ2-2; D is possibly TRBD1 or TRBD2 (5 bases each). Trimming removed 4 bases at V and 6 bases at J, with 15 bases between. The CDR3 consists of 15 residues. Germline V gene sequence: CDR1 LGHDT, CDR2 YNNKEL (reference sequence).

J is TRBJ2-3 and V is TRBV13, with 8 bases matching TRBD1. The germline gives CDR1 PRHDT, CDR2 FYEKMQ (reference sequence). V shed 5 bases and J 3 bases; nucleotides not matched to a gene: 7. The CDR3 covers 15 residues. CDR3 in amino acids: CASSPPTGGTDTQYF. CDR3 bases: TGTGCCAGCAGCCCCCCCACAGGGGGAACAGATACGCAGTATTTT.

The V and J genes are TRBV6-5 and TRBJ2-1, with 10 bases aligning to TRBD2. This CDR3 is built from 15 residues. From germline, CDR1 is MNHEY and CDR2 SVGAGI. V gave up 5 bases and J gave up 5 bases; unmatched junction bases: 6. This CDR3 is CASSPGLASHNEQFF. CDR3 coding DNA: TGTGCCAGCAGTCCGGGACTAGCGTCACACAATGAGCAGTTCTTC.

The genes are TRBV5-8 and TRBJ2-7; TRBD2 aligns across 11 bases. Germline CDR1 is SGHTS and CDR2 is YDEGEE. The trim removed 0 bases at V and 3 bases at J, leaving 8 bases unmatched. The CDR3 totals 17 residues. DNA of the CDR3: TGTGCCAGCAGCTTGGCGGCTAGCGGGAGGAGCGACTACGAGCAGTACTTC. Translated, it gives CASSLAASGRSDYEQYF. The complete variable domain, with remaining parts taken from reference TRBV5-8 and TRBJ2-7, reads EAGVTQSPTHLIKTRGQQATLRCSPISGHTSVYWYQQALGLGLQFLLWYDEGEERNRGNFPPRFSGRQFPNYSSELNVNALELEDSALYLCASSLAASGRSDYEQYFGPGTRLTVT.

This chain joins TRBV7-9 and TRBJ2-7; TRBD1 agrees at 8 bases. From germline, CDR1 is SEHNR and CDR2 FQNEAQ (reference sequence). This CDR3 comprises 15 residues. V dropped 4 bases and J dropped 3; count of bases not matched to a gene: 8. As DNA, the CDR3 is TGTGCCAGCAGCTCTAGGACAGGGTCGTTCTACGAGCAGTACTTC. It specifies CASSSRTGSFYEQYF.

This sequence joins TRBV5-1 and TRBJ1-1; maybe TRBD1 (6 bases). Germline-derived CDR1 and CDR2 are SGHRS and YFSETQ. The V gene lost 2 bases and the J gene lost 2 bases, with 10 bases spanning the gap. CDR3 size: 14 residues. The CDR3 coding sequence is TGCGCCAGCAGCTTCGGGGGGCCAAACACTGAAGCTTTCTTT. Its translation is CASSFGGPNTEAFF.